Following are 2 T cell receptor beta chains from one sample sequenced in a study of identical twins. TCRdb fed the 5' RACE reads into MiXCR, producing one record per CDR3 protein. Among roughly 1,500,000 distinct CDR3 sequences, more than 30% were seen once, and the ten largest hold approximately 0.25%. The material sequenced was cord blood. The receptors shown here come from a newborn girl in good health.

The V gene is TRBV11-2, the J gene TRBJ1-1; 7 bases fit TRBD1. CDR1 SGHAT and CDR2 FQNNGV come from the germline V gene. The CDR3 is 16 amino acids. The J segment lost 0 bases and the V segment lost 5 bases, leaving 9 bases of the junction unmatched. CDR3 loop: CASSPRQGSLNTEAFF. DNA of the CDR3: TGTGCCAGCAGCCCCCGACAGGGCTCACTGAACACTGAAGCTTTCTTT.

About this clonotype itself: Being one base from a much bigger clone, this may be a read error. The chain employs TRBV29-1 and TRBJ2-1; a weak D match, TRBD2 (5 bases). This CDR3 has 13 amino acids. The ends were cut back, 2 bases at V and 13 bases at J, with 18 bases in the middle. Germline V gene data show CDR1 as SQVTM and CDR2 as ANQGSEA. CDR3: CSVEIAPQETQFF. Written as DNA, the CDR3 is TGCAGCGTTGAAATAGCGCCCCAAGAGACCCAGTTCTTC.